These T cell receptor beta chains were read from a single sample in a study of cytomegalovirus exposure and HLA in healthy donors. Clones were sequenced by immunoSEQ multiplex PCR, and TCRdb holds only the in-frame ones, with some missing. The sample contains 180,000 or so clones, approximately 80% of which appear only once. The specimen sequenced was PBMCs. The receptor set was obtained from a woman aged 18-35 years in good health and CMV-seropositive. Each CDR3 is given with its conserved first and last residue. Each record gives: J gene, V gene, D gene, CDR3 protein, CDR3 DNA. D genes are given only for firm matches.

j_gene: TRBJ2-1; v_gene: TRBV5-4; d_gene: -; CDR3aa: CASSLPRFPSYNEQFF; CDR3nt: TGTGCCAGCAGCTTGCCGCGTTTCCCCTCCTACAATGAGCAGTTCTTC
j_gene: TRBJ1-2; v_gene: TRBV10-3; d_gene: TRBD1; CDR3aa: CAITGTGEGGYTF; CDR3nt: TGTGCCATCACAGGGACAGGGGAAGGTGGCTACACCTTC
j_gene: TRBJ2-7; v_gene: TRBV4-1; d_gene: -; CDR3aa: CASSQVGPISTYEQYF; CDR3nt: TGCGCCAGCAGCCAAGTGGGGCCGATCTCGACCTACGAGCAGTACTTC
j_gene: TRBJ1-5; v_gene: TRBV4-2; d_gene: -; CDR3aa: CASSQDSAGQPQHF; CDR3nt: TGTGCCAGCAGCCAAGATTCGGCGGGTCAGCCCCAGCATTTT
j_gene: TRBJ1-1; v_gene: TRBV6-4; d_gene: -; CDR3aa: CASRVVEVSAEAFF; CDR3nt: TGTGCCAGCAGAGTAGTAGAGGTATCAGCCGAAGCTTTCTTT
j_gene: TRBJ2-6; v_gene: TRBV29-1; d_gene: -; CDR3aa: CSVESGGANVLTF; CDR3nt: TGCAGCGTTGAGAGTGGTGGGGCCAACGTCCTGACTTTC
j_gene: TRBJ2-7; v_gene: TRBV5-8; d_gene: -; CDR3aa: CASSSSGGSYEQYF; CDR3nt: TGTGCCAGCAGCTCCTCCGGGGGCTCCTACGAGCAGTACTTC
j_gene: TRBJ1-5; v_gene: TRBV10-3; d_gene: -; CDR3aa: CAIRQEIGNQPQHF; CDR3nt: TGTGCCATCAGACAGGAAATTGGCAATCAGCCCCAGCATTTT
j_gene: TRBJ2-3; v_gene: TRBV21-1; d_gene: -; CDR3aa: CASSHRDINLPDTQYF; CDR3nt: TGTGCCAGCAGCCACCGGGACATCAATCTCCCAGATACGCAGTATTTT
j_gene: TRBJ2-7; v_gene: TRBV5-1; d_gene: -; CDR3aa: CASSLDSVGTGTNSYEQYF; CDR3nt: TGCGCCAGCAGCTTGGATTCGGTGGGTACAGGGACGAACTCCTACGAGCAGTACTTC
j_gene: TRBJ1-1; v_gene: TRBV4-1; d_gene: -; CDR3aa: CASSQVSRNTEAFF; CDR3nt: TGCGCCAGCAGCCAAGTTTCCAGAAACACTGAAGCTTTCTTT
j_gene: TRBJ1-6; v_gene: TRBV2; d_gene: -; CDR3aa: CASSRAFFPLHF; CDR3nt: TGTGCCAGCAGCCGCGCATTCTTTCCCCTCCACTTT
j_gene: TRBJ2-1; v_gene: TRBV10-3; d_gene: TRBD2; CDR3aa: CAISESTDGSGDYNEQFF; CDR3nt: TGTGCCATCAGTGAGTCTACCGACGGTAGCGGGGATTACAATGAGCAGTTCTTC
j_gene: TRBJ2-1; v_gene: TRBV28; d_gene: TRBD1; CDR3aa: CASSLRTDRDDEQFF; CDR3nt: TGTGCCAGCAGTTTACGAACGGACAGGGATGATGAGCAGTTCTTC
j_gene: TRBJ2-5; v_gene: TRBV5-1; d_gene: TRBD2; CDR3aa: CASSPWTSAPQETQYF; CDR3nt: TGCGCCAGCAGCCCATGGACTAGCGCTCCCCAAGAGACCCAGTACTTC
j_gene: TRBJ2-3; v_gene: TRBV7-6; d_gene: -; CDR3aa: CASSLDGPRTLSTDTQYF; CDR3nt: TGTGCCAGCAGCTTGGACGGCCCCCGGACACTAAGCACAGATACGCAGTATTTT
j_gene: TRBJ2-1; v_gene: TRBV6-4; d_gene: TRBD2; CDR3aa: CASSPLAGAYNEQFF; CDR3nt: TGTGCCAGCAGTCCACTAGCGGGGGCCTACAATGAGCAGTTCTTC